The TCR beta chain under discussion was sequenced for a study of shared clonotypes between healthy human individuals. Naivety among CD8 cells was defined by CD45RO negativity and positive CCR7 selection, thereby excluding terminally differentiated effector memory CD45RA+ cells. From germline, CDR1 is SGDLS and CDR2 YYNGEE. Trimming took 6 bases from V and 1 from J, leaving 14 bases between them. The CDR3 consists of 14 residues. Remarks on this clone: Its target is unknown.

Produced via immunoSEQ multiplex PCR; TCRdb's table is partial and in-frame only. The data hold more than 2 million clones, with approximately 92% observed a single time. The study's findings and limits: Roughly 5% of naive CD4 clonotypes were shared across a few donors. Clonotype sharing among donors was expected to depend on sequencing depth.

The rearrangement uses TRBV9 and TRBJ2-7, with D perhaps TRBD2 (6 bases). The clonotype was recovered from a man aged 18-30 years in good health. Some clones in this sample may be carry-over from other donors' samples. Specimen: naive CD8+ T cells from PBMCs. CDR3 DNA sequence: TGTGCCAGCAACCCGGACGGGGGATCCTACGAGCAGTACTTC. Amino acids: CASNPDGGSYEQYF.